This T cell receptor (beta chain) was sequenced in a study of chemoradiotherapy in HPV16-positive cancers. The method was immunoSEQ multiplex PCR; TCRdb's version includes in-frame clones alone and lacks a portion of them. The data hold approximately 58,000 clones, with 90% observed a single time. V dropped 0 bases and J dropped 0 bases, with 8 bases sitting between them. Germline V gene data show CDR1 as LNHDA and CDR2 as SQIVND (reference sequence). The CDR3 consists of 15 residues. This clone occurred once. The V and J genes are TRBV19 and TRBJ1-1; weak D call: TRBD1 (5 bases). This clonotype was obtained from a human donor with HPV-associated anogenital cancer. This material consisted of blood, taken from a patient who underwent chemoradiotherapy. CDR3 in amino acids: CASSIDPGLNTEAFF. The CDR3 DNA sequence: TGTGCCAGTAGTATAGATCCAGGGTTGAACACTGAAGCTTTCTTT. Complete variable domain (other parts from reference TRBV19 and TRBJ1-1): DGGITQSPKYLFRKEGQNVTLSCEQNLNHDAMYWYRQDPGQGLRLIYYSQIVNDFQKGDIAEGYSVSREKKESFPLTVTSAQKNPTAFYLCASSIDPGLNTEAFFGQGTRLTVV.